Here is one TCR beta chain with its context. This specimen comes from a study of technical replicates of blood from a few donors. Repertoires were generated with immunoSEQ multiplex PCR, while TCRdb's copy carries only in-frame clones and drops some. This repertoire shows some 70,000 clones, 95% to 98% found once; its top ten account for more than 0.25%. The germline gives CDR1 MNHEY, CDR2 SMNVEV (reference sequence). Unmatched junction bases numbered 5, after V lost 7 bases and J lost 0 bases. The CDR3 is 14 amino acids. The sample was T cells isolated from PBMCs. The TCR was taken from a human donor in good health. The chain is built from TRBV27 and TRBJ2-7; 8 bases fit TRBD2. CDR3 coding DNA: TGTGCCAGCATGCGGGAGGAACCCTCCTACGAGCAGTACTTC. This codes for CASMREEPSYEQYF.